This TCR beta chain was retrieved from a study of blood T cell repertoires in COVID-19. Produced via immunoSEQ multiplex PCR; TCRdb's table is partial and in-frame only. The sample holds 250,000 or so clones; nearly 85% are singletons and the top ten take around 5.5%. Judged by abundance, this clone is medium-sized. From germline, CDR1 is DFQATT and CDR2 SNEGSKA (reference sequence). This CDR3 has 11 amino acids. Trimming shortened V by 7 bases and J by 3 bases, and 10 bases separated the two germline ends. The source of this sequence is a human donor in a cohort sampled during active COVID-19. Material for sequencing was peripheral blood. The V and J genes are TRBV20-1 and TRBJ2-7; no reliable D call. The CDR3 DNA follows: TGCAGTGTGGCCCAGGACTACGAGCAGTACTTC. This encodes CSVAQDYEQYF.